This T cell receptor beta chain was sequenced during a study of response to subunit inactivated influenza vaccine. Details on this clonotype: Antigen unknown.

Germline V gene data show CDR1 as SGHRS and CDR2 as YFSETQ. The CDR3 spans 15 residues. The germline V and J ends were trimmed by 4 bases and 3 bases, with 14 bases remaining between them. Findings and limits, study-wide: After each seasonal influenza vaccination, few new T cells are recruited, the authors suggested.

TCRdb used MiXCR to reprocess the RT-PCR reads, holding one entry per CDR3 protein. The table lists about 580,000 distinct CDR3 sequences, 14% of them singletons. The chain employs TRBV5-1 and TRBJ2-1; no reliable D call. The TCR comes from a man between 50 and 59 years old who received an inactivated influenza vaccine. Sequences were derived from PBMCs from blood, sampled about 11 days after vaccination. This chain's CDR3 is CASSPYSSGYNEQFF. DNA for the CDR3: TGCGCCAGCAGCCCCTATAGCTCTGGCTACAATGAGCAGTTCTTC.